One and the same sample provided the 18 T cell receptor beta chains below, sequenced in a study of cytomegalovirus exposure and HLA in healthy donors. The primer mix had 60 Vbeta and 13 Jbeta primers. TCRdb keeps only in-frame clones here, not all; method: immunoSEQ multiplex PCR. Reported are some 76,000 clones; the ten largest clones contain under 0.9%. Sample: PBMCs. These receptors were taken from a boy between 10 and 17 years old in good health and CMV-seronegative.

The genes are TRBV18 and TRBJ2-2; D is perhaps TRBD2 (5 bases). There are 15 residues in the CDR3. Germline V gives CDR1 KGHSH, CDR2 LQKENI. Trimming shortened V by 5 bases and J by 5 bases, and 15 bases separated the two germline ends. The CDR3 sequence is CASSTSIRGTGELFF. The CDR3 nucleotides are TGTGCCAGCTCAACATCTATCCGAGGGACCGGGGAGCTGTTTTTT.

The chain carries TRBV18 and TRBJ2-7, with TRBD1 matching 10 bases. The CDR3 has 15 amino acids. Unmatched junction bases numbered 6, after V lost 1 base and J lost 6 bases. CDR1 KGHSH and CDR2 LQKENI come from the germline V gene. The CDR3 region is CASSPRSGQGREQYF. The DNA of the CDR3 is TGTGCCAGCTCACCACGATCGGGACAGGGGCGCGAGCAGTACTTC. The entire variable domain, with the rest obtained from reference TRBV18 and TRBJ2-7, is as follows: NAGVMQNPRHLVRRRGQEARLRCSPMKGHSHVYWYRQLPEEGLKFMVYLQKENIIDESGMPKERFSAEFPKEGPSILRIQQVVRGDSAAYFCASSPRSGQGREQYFGPGTRLTVT.

The chain employs TRBV7-8 and TRBJ2-7; 11 bases are shared with TRBD1. CDR1 is SGHVS and CDR2 is FQNEAQ in the germline V gene. The V gene end was trimmed by 3 bases and the J gene end by 6 bases; junction bases not matched to a gene: 7. CDR3 length: 15 residues. CDR3 nucleotides: TGTGCCAGCAGCTTTGCCGGGACAGGGGGAGTCGAGCAGTACTTC. It yields the protein CASSFAGTGGVEQYF.

The genes are TRBV6-6 and TRBJ1-1, with 7 bases matching TRBD1. The CDR3 sequence is 15 residues long. Germline CDR1 MNHNY, CDR2 SVGAGI (reference sequence). V was clipped by 8 bases and J by 5 bases; unmatched bases: 14. DNA for the CDR3: TGTGCCAGCGGGTCGACAGGGACGGGTGAAACTGAAGCTTTCTTT. This translates into CASGSTGTGETEAFF.

The rearrangement uses TRBV15 and TRBJ2-6, with 7 bases identical to TRBD1. The CDR3 has 15 amino acids. Per the germline V gene, CDR1 is LNHNV and CDR2 is YYDKDF (reference sequence). The V segment lost 4 bases and the J segment 2 bases; nucleotides outside the gene matches: 2. CDR3 nucleotides: TGTGCCACCAGCACAGACAGGGCTGGGGCCAACGTCCTGACTTTC. Protein sequence: CATSTDRAGANVLTF.

The chain couples TRBV6-1 to TRBJ1-1, with 10 nucleotides matching TRBD1. CDR1 is MNHNS, CDR2 SASEGT, per germline. J lost 10 bases, V lost 2 bases, and 4 bases had no gene match. The CDR3 has 13 residues. CDR3 protein: CASSERDRGRAFF. The CDR3 nucleotides read TGTGCCAGCAGTGAAAGGGACAGGGGTAGAGCTTTCTTT.

This chain links TRBV5-1 with TRBJ1-1; TRBD1 matches 12 bases. The V gene's germline CDR1 is SGHRS and CDR2 YFSETQ. V gave up 1 base and J gave up 4 bases; unmatched junction bases: 14. This CDR3 contains 19 residues. The DNA of the CDR3 is TGCGCCAGCAGCTTGACCGTACCGGGACAGGGGGCGTTCCGCACTGAAGCTTTCTTT. The encoded protein is CASSLTVPGQGAFRTEAFF.

This chain connects TRBV4-1 to TRBJ2-7, with 8 bases that match TRBD1. The CDR3 totals 14 residues. Germline CDR1 reads MGHRA; CDR2 reads YSYEKL. Trimming at V came to 3 bases and at J to 3 bases, leaving 4 bases not matched to a gene. CDR3 in DNA: TGCGCCAGCAGCCAGGCGACAGGGGTCTACGAGCAGTACTTC. Translated: CASSQATGVYEQYF.

The V gene is TRBV5-1, the J gene TRBJ1-1, with D possibly TRBD1 on 5 matching bases. CDR3 length equals 16 residues. Germline CDR1 and CDR2: SGHRS and YFSETQ. Trimming removed 0 bases from V and 1 base from J, with 13 bases in between. Written as DNA, the CDR3 is TGCGCCAGCAGCTTGGTGGGGGGTCGAGCGAACACTGAAGCTTTCTTT. It codes for CASSLVGGRANTEAFF.

The chain joins TRBV9 to TRBJ1-2, with D possibly being TRBD1 (6 bases). The CDR3 covers 13 residues. V was trimmed by 2 bases and J by 8 bases, leaving 13 bases between them. Per germline, CDR1 SGDLS and CDR2 YYNGEE. The CDR3, as DNA: TGTGCCAGCAGCGTCAAGGGGGATTTGGGCTACACCTTC. This gives the protein CASSVKGDLGYTF.

CDR3 bases: TGCAGCGTTGAAGATCAACAGGGGCAGGGGAACACTGAAGCTTTCTTT. It specifies CSVEDQQGQGNTEAFF. The chain recombines TRBV29-1 with TRBJ1-1; 7 positions agree with TRBD1. The V gene end was trimmed by 0 bases and the J gene end by 1 base; junction bases not matched to a gene: 8. Germline CDR1 SQVTM, CDR2 ANQGSEA. There are 16 residues in the CDR3.

The rearrangement joins TRBV5-1 to TRBJ1-2; D is unclear. The CDR3 is made up of 12 amino acids. The V gene's germline CDR1 is SGHRS and CDR2 YFSETQ. Trimming removed 0 bases at V and 8 bases at J, with 8 bases between. CDR3 coding DNA: TGCGCCAGCAGCTTGGCCGAGGAGGGCTACACCTTC. Amino acid sequence: CASSLAEEGYTF.

This sequence joins TRBV10-1 and TRBJ2-2; D perhaps matches TRBD2 (5 bases). The ends were cut back, 6 bases at V and 2 bases at J, with 7 bases in the middle. Germline V CDR1 and CDR2: WNHNN, SYGVQD (reference sequence). The CDR3 has 13 amino acids. CDR3 nucleotides: TGCGCCAGCAGCTGGACTAACACCGGGGAGCTGTTTTTT. It specifies CASSWTNTGELFF.

The chain joins TRBV25-1 to TRBJ1-5; D unresolved. The CDR3 has 13 residues. Germline values: CDR1 MGHDK, CDR2 SYGVNS. The ends were cut back, 1 base at V and 6 bases at J, with 7 bases in the middle. CDR3 loop: CASSESPGQPQHF. CDR3 nucleotide sequence: TGTGCCAGCAGTGAATCCCCGGGTCAGCCCCAGCATTTT. The whole variable domain, filled in from reference TRBV25-1 and TRBJ1-5, reads EADIYQTPRYLVIGTGKKITLECSQTMGHDKMYWYQQDPGMELHLIHYSYGVNSTEKGDLSSESTVSRIRTEHFPLTLESARPSHTSQYLCASSESPGQPQHFGDGTRLSIL.

The rearrangement joins TRBV5-1 to TRBJ1-1; 11 nucleotides align to TRBD1. Germline V gene lookup returns CDR1 SGHRS and CDR2 YFSETQ. The CDR3 covers 16 residues. V shed 4 bases, J shed 2 bases, and the junction held 7 bases outside the gene matches. The CDR3 here is CASSSGTGGPNTEAFF. For the CDR3, the DNA is TGCGCCAGCAGCAGTGGGACAGGGGGTCCCAACACTGAAGCTTTCTTT.

Turning to this clone: Sequence at one end of the junction differs from germline and may be a read error. This sample includes further DNA sequences coding for the same CDR3. The chain is built from TRBV5-5 and TRBJ1-6; D is possibly TRBD1 (5 bases). The CDR3 runs 14 residues. Germline assignment: CDR1 SGHKS and CDR2 YYEKEE (reference sequence). The CDR3 sequence: CASSLETENSPLHF. CDR3 in DNA: TGTGCCAGCAGCTTGGAGACAGAGAATTCACCCCTACACTTT.

In DNA form, the CDR3 reads TGCAGCCCGATCAGGACGGGATCGGGGGAGACCCAGTACTTC. Translation: CSPIRTGSGETQYF. The chain links TRBV29-1 to TRBJ2-5; maybe TRBD2 (5 bases). CDR1 and CDR2 from the germline V gene are SQVTM and ANQGSEA. V lost 8 bases and J lost 5, with 21 bases in between. This CDR3 has 14 amino acids.

The CDR3 reads CAARQGNTEAFF. DNA for the CDR3: TGTGCCGCCAGACAGGGGAACACTGAAGCTTTCTTT. The chain is built from TRBV19 and TRBJ1-1, with 7 positions matching TRBD1. This CDR3 contains 12 residues. V lost 11 bases to trimming and J lost 1 base; unmatched junction nucleotides: 4. Germline V lookup: CDR1 LNHDA, CDR2 SQIVND (reference sequence).